A single sample gave rise to the 17 T cell receptor beta chains below, sequenced in a study of T cells in Graves' hyperthyroidism and ophthalmopathy (dated by TCRdb to between 2018 and 2020). The library was built by means of multiplex PCR. Reads for this sample came from an Illumina HiSeq 2000. The TCR beta CDR3 regions were amplified from the RNA transcripts. The TCR CDR3 was subjected to a first round of RT-PCR using the HTBI primer set and the Qiagen OneStep RT-PCR kit. The public reads were quality trimmed at Q25 with fastp and then assembled into clones with MiXCR by TCRdb, keeping productive beta chains. A single entry per CDR3 protein holds the most common genes and DNA from its merged rows. This sample is represented by hundreds of thousands of distinct CDR3 sequences; 15% to 20% of them were singletons. Approximately 37% of the sample is taken by the ten largest. Input material: blood. These receptors were obtained from a man aged 45-65 years with Graves' ophthalmopathy.

This chain connects TRBV9 to TRBJ2-1; 9 nucleotides match TRBD2. CDR1 and CDR2 (germline): SGDLS, YYNGEE. The junction had 4 bases not matched to a gene; V was cut back by 0 bases and J by 0 bases. The CDR3 has 17 amino acids. Written as DNA, the CDR3 is TGTGCCAGCAGCGTAGGATCTAGCGGGACCTCCTACAATGAGCAGTTCTTC. Amino acid sequence: CASSVGSSGTSYNEQFF.

This clonotype appeared many times. The V and J genes are TRBV11-2 and TRBJ2-7, with 10 bases aligning to TRBD2. Trimming removed 5 bases from V and 3 bases from J; junction bases left unmatched: 4. Germline V CDR1 and CDR2: SGHAT, FQNNGV. The CDR3 is 14 amino acids. This CDR3 is CASSPSGSHYEQYF. The CDR3 coding sequence is TGTGCCAGCAGCCCTAGCGGGAGCCACTACGAGCAGTACTTC.

J is TRBJ1-3 and V is TRBV28; D unclear. V was pared by 8 bases and J by 0 bases, with 8 bases between. This CDR3 spans 13 amino acids. Germline CDR1 and CDR2: MDHEN and SYDVKM. This chain's CDR3 is CASETNSGNTIYF. The CDR3 region has the DNA TGTGCCAGCGAGACAAACTCTGGAAACACCATATATTTT.

This clonotype has ten or more counts. The rearrangement joins TRBV30 to TRBJ2-3; the D call may be TRBD1 or TRBD2 (5 bases each). The CDR3 is made up of 13 amino acids. CDR1 and CDR2 (germline): GTSNPN, SVGIG (reference sequence). Trimming left V 4 bases short and J 6 bases short, with 14 bases between. The CDR3 DNA is TGTGCCTGGATGGGGGACCTTCGGGATACGCAGTATTTT. Residues: CAWMGDLRDTQYF.

This clonotype occurred a few times. The V gene is TRBV30, the J gene TRBJ1-4; D call uncertain. The CDR3 runs 11 residues. The V end was cut by 1 base, the J end by 5 bases, with 2 bases between. CDR1 is GTSNPN, CDR2 SVGIG, per germline (reference sequence). The DNA for the CDR3 is TGTGCCTGGAGTGGGAATGAAAAACTGTTTTTT. Protein: CAWSGNEKLFF.

This clonotype was counted at least ten times. The chain joins TRBV28 to TRBJ2-7; D is ambiguous. V was trimmed by 3 bases and J by 7 bases, leaving 7 bases between them. This CDR3 is 11 amino acids long. CDR1 is MDHEN and CDR2 is SYDVKM in the germline V gene. In DNA, the CDR3 is TGTGCCAGCAGTTTGGATGATGAGCAGTACTTC. The encoded protein is CASSLDDEQYF.

This clonotype was seen at least ten times. The chain carries TRBV5-1 and TRBJ2-7, with TRBD2 matching 9 bases. V shed 1 base, J shed 7 bases, and the junction held 6 bases outside the gene matches. Germline-derived CDR1 and CDR2 are SGHRS and YFSETQ. The CDR3 totals 14 residues. The CDR3 is CASSLYDSGGEQYF. The CDR3 DNA reads as TGCGCCAGCAGCTTGTATGACAGCGGGGGGGAGCAGTACTTC.

This clonotype was recorded many times. The chain has TRBV20-1 and TRBJ1-2, with a weak D call TRBD1 (6 bases). V lost 3 bases and J lost 7, with 15 bases in between. This CDR3 region has 13 residues. Germline assignment: CDR1 DFQATT and CDR2 SNEGSKA (reference sequence). This CDR3 is CSASGGGLGGYTF. The CDR3 DNA reads as TGCAGTGCTAGTGGGGGGGGGCTCGGTGGCTACACCTTC.

In its sample, this clonotype was seen many times. The V gene is TRBV15, the J gene TRBJ1-2; the match to TRBD1 covers 10 bases. CDR3 length: 16 residues. Germline loops: CDR1 LNHNV, CDR2 YYDKDF (reference sequence). Trimming at V came to 5 bases and at J to 0 bases, leaving 6 bases not matched to a gene. CDR3 in amino acids: CATSRGQGEANYGYTF. In DNA form, the CDR3 reads TGTGCCACCAGCCGTGGACAGGGGGAGGCTAACTATGGCTACACCTTC.

The chain carries TRBV3-1 and TRBJ2-4; 8 nucleotides align to TRBD1. The trim removed 3 bases at V and 3 bases at J, leaving 10 bases unmatched. Germline lookup yields CDR1 LGHDT and CDR2 YNNKEL (reference sequence). This CDR3 is 17 amino acids long. CDR3 region: CASSQPSGGVGKNIQYF. The CDR3 nucleotides are TGTGCCAGCAGCCAGCCATCAGGGGGCGTAGGCAAAAACATTCAGTACTTC.

The chain has TRBV9 and TRBJ1-1, with a possible D match to TRBD1 (6 bases). With 0 bases removed from V and 1 base from J, the gap between germline ends came to 7 bases. The CDR3 extends over 14 amino acids. In germline, CDR1 is SGDLS, CDR2 YYNGEE. The CDR3 is CASSVVGQNTEAFF. CDR3 bases: TGTGCCAGCAGCGTAGTGGGACAGAACACTGAAGCTTTCTTT.

The V and J genes are TRBV19 and TRBJ2-2; 8 nucleotides line up with TRBD1. V shed 4 bases and J 2 bases; nucleotides not matched to a gene: 6. This CDR3 has 16 residues. CDR1 is LNHDA and CDR2 is SQIVND in the germline V gene (reference sequence). The CDR3 nucleotides read TGTGCCAGTAGTAGGGGGCAGGGGGCTAACACCGGGGAGCTGTTTTTT. This translates into CASSRGQGANTGELFF.

This clonotype was picked up many times. The chain is built from TRBV3-1 and TRBJ2-5; 11 nucleotides match TRBD1. Germline CDR1 is LGHDT and CDR2 is YNNKEL (reference sequence). V gave up 7 bases and J gave up 4 bases; unmatched junction bases: 8. This CDR3 comprises 15 residues. The CDR3 region has the DNA TGTGCCAGCACTATGGACAGGGGGCGCCGAGAGACCCAGTACTTC. It is translated as CASTMDRGRRETQYF.

This chain uses TRBV28 with TRBJ1-5, with D hard to call. The germline gives CDR1 MDHEN, CDR2 SYDVKM. The CDR3 is 15 residues long. Trimming removed 2 bases at V and 2 bases at J, with 10 bases between. The DNA for the CDR3 is TGTGCCAGCAGTTTACCCGATGGGGGCAATCAGCCCCAGCATTTT. Its translation is CASSLPDGGNQPQHF.

This clonotype has only a few counts. This chain connects TRBV7-3 to TRBJ2-5; 8 nucleotides line up with TRBD1. CDR3 length equals 14 residues. Germline assignment: CDR1 SGHTA and CDR2 FQGTGA. The V segment lost 5 bases and the J segment 2 bases; nucleotides outside the gene matches: 4. The CDR3 spells CASSETGGQETQYF. The CDR3 nucleotides are TGTGCCAGCAGCGAAACAGGGGGGCAAGAGACCCAGTACTTC.

This clonotype was recorded a few times. The rearrangement joins TRBV28 to TRBJ2-2; D perhaps matches TRBD2 (5 bases). This CDR3 has 16 amino acids. Trimming removed 5 bases at V and 7 bases at J, with 20 bases between. Germline-derived CDR1 and CDR2 are MDHEN and SYDVKM. The chain's CDR3 is CASSPLGMRAHGELFF. As DNA, the CDR3 is TGTGCCAGCAGTCCCCTCGGGATGAGGGCGCACGGGGAGCTGTTTTTT.

This clonotype was found a few times. The chain combines TRBV6-1 with TRBJ1-3, with no clear D. CDR1 is MNHNS and CDR2 is SASEGT in the germline V gene. The CDR3 has 12 residues. Trimming stripped 8 bases from V and 2 bases from J, with 7 bases between. The CDR3 here is CASFGAGNTIYF. CDR3 DNA: TGTGCCAGCTTCGGGGCTGGAAACACCATATATTTT.